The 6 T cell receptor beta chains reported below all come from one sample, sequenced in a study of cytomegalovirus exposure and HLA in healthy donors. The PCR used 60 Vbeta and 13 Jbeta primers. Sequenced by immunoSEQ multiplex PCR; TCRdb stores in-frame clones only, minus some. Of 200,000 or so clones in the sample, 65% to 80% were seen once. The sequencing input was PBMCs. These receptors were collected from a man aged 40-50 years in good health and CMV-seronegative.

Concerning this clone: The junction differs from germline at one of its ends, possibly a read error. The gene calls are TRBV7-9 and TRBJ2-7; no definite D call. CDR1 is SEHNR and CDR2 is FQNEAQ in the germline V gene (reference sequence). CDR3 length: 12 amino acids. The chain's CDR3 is CSSSFPGGEQYF. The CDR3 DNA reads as TGTTCCAGCAGCTTTCCGGGTGGCGAGCAGTACTTC.

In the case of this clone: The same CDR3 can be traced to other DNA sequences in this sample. The CDR3 spells CASSSQGARGYTF. In DNA form, the CDR3 reads TGTGCCAGCAGTTCCCAGGGGGCCAGGGGCTACACCTTC. The chain couples TRBV7-2 to TRBJ1-2, with TRBD1 identical over 8 bases. J gave up 8 bases and V 6 bases, and 8 bases lay outside the gene matches. CDR3 size: 13 residues. Germline lookup yields CDR1 SGHTA and CDR2 FQGNSA.

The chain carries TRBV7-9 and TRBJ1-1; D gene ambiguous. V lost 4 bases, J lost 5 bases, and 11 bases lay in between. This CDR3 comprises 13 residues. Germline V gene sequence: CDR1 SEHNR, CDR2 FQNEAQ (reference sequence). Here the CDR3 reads CASSYLIDTEAFF. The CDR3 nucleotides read TGTGCCAGCAGCTACCTTATAGATACTGAAGCTTTCTTT.

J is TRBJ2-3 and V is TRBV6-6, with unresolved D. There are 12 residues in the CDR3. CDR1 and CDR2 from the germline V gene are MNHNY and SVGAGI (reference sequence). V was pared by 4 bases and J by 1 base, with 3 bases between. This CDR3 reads CASSSGTDTQYF. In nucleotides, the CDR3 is TGTGCCAGCAGTTCCGGCACAGATACGCAGTATTTT.

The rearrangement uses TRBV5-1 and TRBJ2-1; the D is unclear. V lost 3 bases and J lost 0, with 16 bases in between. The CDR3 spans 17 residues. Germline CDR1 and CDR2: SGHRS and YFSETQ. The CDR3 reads CASSYNGGRSSYNEQFF. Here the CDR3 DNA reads TGCGCCAGCAGCTATAACGGCGGAAGGAGCTCCTACAATGAGCAGTTCTTC. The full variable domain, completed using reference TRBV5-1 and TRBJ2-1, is KAGVTQTPRYLIKTRGQQVTLSCSPISGHRSVSWYQQTPGQGLQFLFEYFSETQRNKGNFPGRFSGRQFSNSRSEMNVSTLELGDSALYLCASSYNGGRSSYNEQFFGPGTRLTVL.

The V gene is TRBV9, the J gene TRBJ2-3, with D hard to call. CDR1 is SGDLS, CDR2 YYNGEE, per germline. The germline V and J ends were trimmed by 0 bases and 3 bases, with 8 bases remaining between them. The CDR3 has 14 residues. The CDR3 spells CASSVGMRTDTQYF. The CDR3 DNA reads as TGTGCCAGCAGCGTAGGAATGAGGACAGATACGCAGTATTTT. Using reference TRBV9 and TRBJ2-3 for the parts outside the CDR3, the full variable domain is DSGVTQTPKHLITATGQRVTLRCSPRSGDLSVYWYQQSLDQGLQFLIQYYNGEERAKGNILERFSAQQFPDLHSELNLSSLELGDSALYFCASSVGMRTDTQYFGPGTRLTVL.